One sample yielded the 15 T cell receptor beta chains listed below, sequenced in a study of T cells in Graves' hyperthyroidism and ophthalmopathy. It was RNA transcripts that yielded the amplified TCR beta CDR3 regions. First-round RT-PCR with HTBI primers amplified the TCR CDR3 region. TCRdb recomputed calls from the multiplex PCR reads with MiXCR, one row per CDR3 protein. The sample shows about 350,000 distinct CDR3 sequences, roughly 14% of them seen only once. Sequences were obtained from blood. Receptors originate from a woman in her twenties or thirties with Graves' hyperthyroidism.

This chain uses TRBV7-8 with TRBJ1-6; D possibly corresponds to TRBD1 (6 bases). This CDR3 comprises 16 residues. The ends were cut back, 5 bases at V and 5 bases at J, with 16 bases in the middle. Germline CDR1 is SGHVS and CDR2 is FQNEAQ. CDR3 region: CASSPPGGYDNSPLHF. CDR3 nucleotide sequence: TGTGCCAGCAGCCCCCCCGGGGGCTATGATAATTCACCCCTCCACTTT.

This clonotype was detected once. The chain combines TRBV24-1 with TRBJ2-5, with D possibly TRBD2 on 5 matching bases. Germline loops: CDR1 KGHDR, CDR2 SFDVKD. The CDR3 has 13 amino acids. The V end lost 9 bases, the J end lost 2 bases, and 12 bases lay between the germline ends. The DNA of the CDR3 is TGTGCCACCCGGGGAGATAAACAAGAGACCCAGTACTTC. Amino acids: CATRGDKQETQYF.

The sample holds one count of this clonotype. The CDR3 DNA is TGTGCCAGCAGCGCCCCCGGCCCCGAGCAGTTCTTC. Translating it yields CASSAPGPEQFF. J is TRBJ2-1 and V is TRBV9; D unresolved. Germline V gene data show CDR1 as SGDLS and CDR2 as YYNGEE. Trimming cost V 3 bases and J 10 bases, with 11 bases left between them. The CDR3 consists of 12 residues.

The sample holds many counts of this clonotype. V is TRBV2 and J is TRBJ2-5, with TRBD1 identical over 8 bases. In germline, CDR1 is SNHLY, CDR2 FYNNEI. The CDR3 totals 14 residues. The V and J ends lost 2 bases and 5 bases, in that order; junction bases with no gene match: 4. CDR3 in DNA: TGTGCCAGCAGTGAAAGGAGACAGGGGGAGACCCAGTACTTC. Encoded protein: CASSERRQGETQYF.

Details on this clonotype: At one boundary the junction diverges from the germline segment, which might be a read error. The chain combines TRBV19 with TRBJ1-1; possibly TRBD1 for D (6 bases). The CDR3 totals 14 residues. Germline CDR1 reads LNHDA; CDR2 reads SQIVND (reference sequence). The chain's CDR3 is CASSLDRRRGVRFF. DNA of the CDR3: TGTGCCAGTAGTCTAGACAGGCGACGGGGAGTAAGGTTCTTT.

This chain uses TRBV28 with TRBJ1-1, with D maybe TRBD1 (5 bases). The CDR3 covers 15 residues. Germline loops: CDR1 MDHEN, CDR2 SYDVKM. The V gene lost 6 bases and the J gene lost 3 bases, with 17 bases spanning the gap. The CDR3 protein is CASRWGSGGYTEAFF. The CDR3 bases are TGTGCCAGCAGATGGGGCTCGGGAGGGTACACTGAAGCTTTCTTT.

This clonotype was counted at least ten times. The V call is TRBV6-1, the J call TRBJ2-7; 7 nucleotides match TRBD2. Trimming removed 6 bases from V and 2 bases from J; junction bases left unmatched: 10. Per the germline V gene, CDR1 is MNHNS and CDR2 is SASEGT. This CDR3 comprises 15 residues. In DNA, the CDR3 is TGTGCCAGCAGCCGGGGGGAGGGAACCCCCTACGAGCAGTACTTC. Protein sequence: CASSRGEGTPYEQYF.

This clonotype appeared a few times. The rearrangement uses TRBV6-1 and TRBJ2-7; perhaps TRBD2 as D (5 bases). The CDR3 contains 16 residues. The germline gives CDR1 MNHNS, CDR2 SASEGT. Trimming left V 5 bases short and J 0 bases short, with 17 bases between. The chain's CDR3 is CASSRLPQRSSYEQYF. The CDR3 DNA is TGTGCCAGCAGTCGCCTCCCTCAGCGGAGCTCCTACGAGCAGTACTTC.

The table lists this clonotype with many counts. CDR3 sequence: CASSFAGRGNYGYTF. As DNA, the CDR3 is TGTGCCAGCAGTTTCGCGGGGAGAGGGAACTATGGCTACACCTTC. This rearrangement joins TRBV12-3 or TRBV12-4 to TRBJ1-2; D is unclear. The CDR3 is 15 residues long. Trimming cost V 3 bases and J 2 bases, with 13 bases left between them.

This clonotype was counted ten times or more. The gene calls are TRBV12-3 or TRBV12-4 and TRBJ2-7, with a tentative D call TRBD2 (5 bases). This CDR3 has 14 amino acids. The ends were cut back, 2 bases at V and 5 bases at J, with 13 bases in the middle. The CDR3 DNA sequence: TGTGCCAGCAGTTTATTGGACTCTGGACACGAGCAGTACTTC. It translates to CASSLLDSGHEQYF.

This clonotype was detected many times. The chain links TRBV12-5 to TRBJ2-2; 8 bases agree with TRBD2. CDR3 size: 17 residues. Germline CDR1 and CDR2: LGHNT and FRNRAP. V trimming: 6 bases; J trimming: 5 bases; junction bases outside the gene matches: 14. The CDR3 loop is CASGTQPKIAGTGELFF. The CDR3 bases are TGTGCTAGTGGGACTCAACCGAAAATAGCGGGAACCGGGGAGCTGTTTTTT.

This clonotype appeared a few times. V and J are TRBV28 and TRBJ1-1, with no clear D. The germline V gene encodes CDR1 MDHEN and CDR2 SYDVKM. This CDR3 contains 15 residues. Between the trimmed V and J ends, which lost 5 bases and 0 bases, there was a span of 13 bases. The CDR3 DNA is TGTGCCAGCAGTGTCAGTTACGGGATGAACACTGAAGCTTTCTTT. This codes for CASSVSYGMNTEAFF.

This clonotype has at least ten counts. CDR3 in amino acids: CASSQPSGMGSDTQYF. The CDR3 bases are TGTGCCAGCAGCCAACCTAGCGGGATGGGTTCGGATACGCAGTATTTT. The chain carries TRBV7-8 and TRBJ2-3; 9 bases match TRBD2. Germline lookup yields CDR1 SGHVS and CDR2 FQNEAQ. There are 16 residues in the CDR3. V lost 5 bases and J lost 6; bases outside the gene matches: 12. The whole variable domain, filled in from reference TRBV7-8 and TRBJ2-3, reads GAGVSQSPRYKVAKRGQDVALRCDPISGHVSLFWYQQALGQGPEFLTYFQNEAQLDKSGLPSDRFFAERPEGSVSTLKIQRTQQEDSAVYLCASSQPSGMGSDTQYFGPGTRLTVL.

There are many counts of this clonotype. The rearrangement links TRBV11-2 to TRBJ2-1, with a weak D call TRBD2 (5 bases). This CDR3 contains 13 residues. CDR1 and CDR2 from the germline V gene are SGHAT and FQNNGV. Trimming removed 3 bases at V and 7 bases at J, with 10 bases between. CDR3 DNA sequence: TGTGCCAGCAGCTTGAGCGGAGGTAATGAGCAGTTCTTC. This sequence encodes CASSLSGGNEQFF. The full variable domain, its missing parts supplied by reference TRBV11-2 and TRBJ2-1, is EAGVAQSPRYKIIEKRQSVAFWCNPISGHATLYWYQQILGQGPKLLIQFQNNGVVDDSQLPKDRFSAERLKGVDSTLKIQPAKLEDSAVYLCASSLSGGNEQFFGPGTRLTVL.

The chain links TRBV28 to TRBJ1-2; 10 bases map to TRBD1. V dropped 6 bases and J dropped 5; count of bases not matched to a gene: 6. Germline CDR1 is MDHEN and CDR2 is SYDVKM. The CDR3 is made up of 14 amino acids. CDR3 nucleotides: TGTGCCAGCAGGCGTCGGGACAGGGGATATGGCTACACCTTC. It is translated as CASRRRDRGYGYTF.